The clone carrying this T cell receptor beta chain was seen a few times. Its specificity is not known. These data originate in a study of beta chain features in type 1 diabetes. Findings and limits, study-wide: The study found moderately but significantly shorter TCRB CDR3s in all four CD4+ subsets of Type 1 diabetes patients.

Germline loops: CDR1 MNHEY, CDR2 SMNVEV (reference sequence). Losses at the gene ends were 0 bases for V and 1 base for J; bases not matched to a gene: 3. The CDR3 contains 16 residues. The entirety of the isolated RNA underwent reverse transcription, so expressed TCRB transcripts were sequenced. Clones were sequenced by immunoSEQ multiplex PCR, and TCRdb holds only the in-frame ones, with some missing. The data show almost 350,000 clones, 7% to 10% seen once. This clonotype originated in a man younger than 40 with type 1 diabetes. J is TRBJ1-5 and V is TRBV27; 7 nucleotides match TRBD1. The specimen sequenced was central memory CD4+ T cells from blood. CDR3 bases: TGTGCCAGCAGTTTATCTGGACAGGTCAGCAATCAGCCCCAGCATTTT. Its protein is CASSLSGQVSNQPQHF.